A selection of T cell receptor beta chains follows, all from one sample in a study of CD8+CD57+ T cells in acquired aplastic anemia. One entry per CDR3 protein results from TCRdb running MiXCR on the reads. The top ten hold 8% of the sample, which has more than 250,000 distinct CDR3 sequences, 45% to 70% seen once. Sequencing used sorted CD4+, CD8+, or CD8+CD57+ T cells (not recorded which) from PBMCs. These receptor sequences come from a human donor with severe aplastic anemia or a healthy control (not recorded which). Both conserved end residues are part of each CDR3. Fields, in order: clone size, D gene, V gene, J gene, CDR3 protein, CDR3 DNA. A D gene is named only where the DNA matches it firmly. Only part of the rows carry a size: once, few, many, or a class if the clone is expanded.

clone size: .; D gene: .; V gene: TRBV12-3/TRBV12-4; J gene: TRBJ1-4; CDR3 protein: CASSLVREKLFF; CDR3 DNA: TGTGCCAGCAGTTTAGTTCGCGAAAAACTGTTTTTT
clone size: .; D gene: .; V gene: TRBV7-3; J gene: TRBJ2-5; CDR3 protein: CASSMTGKQETQYF; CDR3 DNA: TGTGCCAGCAGCATGACCGGGAAGCAAGAGACCCAGTACTTC
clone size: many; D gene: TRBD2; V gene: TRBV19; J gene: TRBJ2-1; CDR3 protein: CASSISTAGGLRIGNEQFF; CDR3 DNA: TGTGCCAGTAGTATTTCAACAGCGGGGGGGCTCCGGATTGGCAATGAGCAGTTCTTC
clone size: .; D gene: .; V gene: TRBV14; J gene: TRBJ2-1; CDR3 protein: CASSQRAPRSYNEQFF; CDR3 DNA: TGTGCCAGCAGCCAACGGGCACCCCGCTCCTACAATGAGCAGTTCTTC
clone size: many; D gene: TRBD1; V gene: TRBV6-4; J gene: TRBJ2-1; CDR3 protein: CASSGRGSSSYNEQFF; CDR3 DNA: TGTGCCAGCAGTGGCAGGGGGAGTTCGTCCTACAATGAGCAGTTCTTC
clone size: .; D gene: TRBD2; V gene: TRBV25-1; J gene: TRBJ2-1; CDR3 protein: CASRETGTSGVNEQFF; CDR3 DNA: TGTGCCAGCAGGGAAACCGGGACTAGCGGGGTCAATGAGCAGTTCTTC
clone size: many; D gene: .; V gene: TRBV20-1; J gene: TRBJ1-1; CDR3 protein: CSARVGGAAEAFF; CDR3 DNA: TGCAGTGCTAGAGTCGGGGGCGCGGCTGAAGCTTTCTTT
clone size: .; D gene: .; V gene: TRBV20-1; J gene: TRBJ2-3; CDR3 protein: CSARDGIIADTQYF; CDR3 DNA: TGCAGTGCTAGAGACGGCATTATAGCAGATACGCAGTATTTT
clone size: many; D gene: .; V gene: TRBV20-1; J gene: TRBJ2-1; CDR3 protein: CSARDEQGEQFF; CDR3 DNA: TGCAGTGCTAGAGATGAACAGGGTGAGCAGTTCTTC
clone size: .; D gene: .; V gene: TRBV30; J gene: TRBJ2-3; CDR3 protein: CAWSSFGPDTQYF; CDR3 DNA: TGTGCCTGGAGCTCCTTTGGGCCCGATACGCAGTATTTT
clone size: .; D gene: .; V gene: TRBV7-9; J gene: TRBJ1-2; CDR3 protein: CASSQGGNYGYTF; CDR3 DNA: TGTGCCAGCAGCCAAGGGGGTAACTATGGCTACACCTTC
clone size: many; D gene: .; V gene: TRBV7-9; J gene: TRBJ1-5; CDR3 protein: CASSLDYQPQHF; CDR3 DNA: TGTGCCAGCAGCTTAGATTATCAGCCCCAGCATTTT
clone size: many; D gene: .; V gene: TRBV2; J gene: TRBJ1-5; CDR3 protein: CASGTGRRYSNQPQHF; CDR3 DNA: TGTGCCAGCGGCACAGGGCGACGATATAGCAATCAGCCCCAGCATTTT
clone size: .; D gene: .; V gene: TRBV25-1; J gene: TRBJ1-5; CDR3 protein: CASSEDLSNQPQHF; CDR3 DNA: TGTGCCAGCAGTGAGGATCTAAGCAATCAGCCCCAGCATTTT
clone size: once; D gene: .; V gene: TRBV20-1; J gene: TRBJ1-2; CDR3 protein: CSASSTGDYGYTF; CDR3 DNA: TGCAGTGCTAGCTCGACAGGAGACTATGGCTACACCTTC
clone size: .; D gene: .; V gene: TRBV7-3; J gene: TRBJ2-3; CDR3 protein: CASGEPTDTQYF; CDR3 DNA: TGTGCCAGCGGGGAGCCCACAGATACGCAGTATTTT
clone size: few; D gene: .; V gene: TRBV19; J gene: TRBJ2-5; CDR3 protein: CASSMARLETQYF; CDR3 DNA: TGTGCCAGTAGTATGGCACGGTTGGAGACCCAGTACTTC
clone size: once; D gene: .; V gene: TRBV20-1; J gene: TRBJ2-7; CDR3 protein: CSATQKRDYEQYF; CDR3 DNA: TGCAGTGCTACACAGAAACGGGACTACGAGCAGTACTTC
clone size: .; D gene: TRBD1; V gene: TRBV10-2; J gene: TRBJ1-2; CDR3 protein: CASSDGRPTGYGYTF; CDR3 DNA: TGCGCCAGCAGTGACGGAAGACCGACAGGGTATGGCTACACCTTC
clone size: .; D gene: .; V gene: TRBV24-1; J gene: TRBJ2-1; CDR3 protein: CATSPERPEGNEQFF; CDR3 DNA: TGTGCCACCTCTCCCGAACGGCCCGAGGGGAATGAGCAGTTCTTC
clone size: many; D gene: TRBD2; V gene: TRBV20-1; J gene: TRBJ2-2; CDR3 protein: CSASRGTSGVGGTGELFF; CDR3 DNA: TGCAGTGCTAGTAGGGGGACTAGCGGGGTAGGAGGCACCGGGGAGCTGTTTTTT
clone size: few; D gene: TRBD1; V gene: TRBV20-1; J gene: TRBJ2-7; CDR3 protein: CSALQGASRNEQYF; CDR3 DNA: TGCAGTGCTCTTCAGGGGGCATCTCGCAACGAGCAGTACTTC
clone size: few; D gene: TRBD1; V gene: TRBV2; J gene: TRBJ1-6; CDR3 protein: CASSEAGTGGSPLHF; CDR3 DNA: TGTGCCAGCAGTGAAGCCGGGACAGGGGGTTCACCCCTCCACTTT
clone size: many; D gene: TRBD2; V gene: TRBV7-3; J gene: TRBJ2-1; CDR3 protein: CASSLRTSGGLNEQFF; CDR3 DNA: TGTGCCAGCAGCTTGAGGACTAGCGGGGGCCTCAATGAGCAGTTCTTC
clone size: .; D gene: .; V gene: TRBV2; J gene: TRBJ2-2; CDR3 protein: CASSELGTTGELFF; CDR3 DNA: TGTGCCAGCAGTGAATTGGGAACAACCGGGGAGCTGTTTTTT
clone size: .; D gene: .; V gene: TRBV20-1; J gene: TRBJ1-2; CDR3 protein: CSAPAGDGGYGYTF; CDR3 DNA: TGCAGTGCTCCTGCTGGGGACGGTGGCTATGGCTACACCTTC
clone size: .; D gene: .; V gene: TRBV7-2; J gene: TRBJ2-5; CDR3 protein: CASSQLVGGLRQETQYF; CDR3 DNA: TGTGCCAGCAGCCAATTAGTGGGGGGGCTAAGACAAGAGACCCAGTACTTC
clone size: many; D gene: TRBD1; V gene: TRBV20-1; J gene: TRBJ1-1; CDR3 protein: CSARGQLNTEAFF; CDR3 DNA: TGCAGTGCTAGGGGACAGCTGAACACTGAAGCTTTCTTT
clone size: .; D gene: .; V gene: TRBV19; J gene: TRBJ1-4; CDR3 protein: CASSPRTAGRRKLFF; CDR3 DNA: TGTGCCAGTAGTCCCCGGACGGCAGGGCGGCGAAAACTGTTTTTT
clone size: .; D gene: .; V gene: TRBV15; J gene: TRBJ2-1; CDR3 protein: CATSSGRGLSYNEQFF; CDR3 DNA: TGTGCCACCAGCAGCGGGAGGGGGCTCTCCTACAATGAGCAGTTCTTC